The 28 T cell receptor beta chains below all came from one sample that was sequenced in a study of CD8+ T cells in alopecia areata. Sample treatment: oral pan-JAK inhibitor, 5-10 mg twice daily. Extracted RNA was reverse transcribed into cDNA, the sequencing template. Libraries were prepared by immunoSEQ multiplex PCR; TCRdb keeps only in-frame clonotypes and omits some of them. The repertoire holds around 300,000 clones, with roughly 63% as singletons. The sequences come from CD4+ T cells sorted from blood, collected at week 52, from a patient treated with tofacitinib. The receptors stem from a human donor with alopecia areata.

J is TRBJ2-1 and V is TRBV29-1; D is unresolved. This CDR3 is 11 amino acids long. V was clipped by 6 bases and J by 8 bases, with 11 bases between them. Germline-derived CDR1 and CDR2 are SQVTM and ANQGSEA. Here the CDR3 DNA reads TGCAGCGTGAACTTACTGGATGAGCAGTTCTTC. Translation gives CSVNLLDEQFF.

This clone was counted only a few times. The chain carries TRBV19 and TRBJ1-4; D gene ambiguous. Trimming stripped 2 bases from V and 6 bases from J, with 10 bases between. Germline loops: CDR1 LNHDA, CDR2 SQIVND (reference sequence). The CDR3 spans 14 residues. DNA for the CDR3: TGTGCCAGTAGTATACCTGGTTGGTATGAAAAACTGTTTTTT. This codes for CASSIPGWYEKLFF.

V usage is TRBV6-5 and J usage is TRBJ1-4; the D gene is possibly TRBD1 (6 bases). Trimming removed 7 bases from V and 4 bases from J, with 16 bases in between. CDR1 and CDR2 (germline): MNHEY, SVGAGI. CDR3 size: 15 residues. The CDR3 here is CASKGGRTVNEKLFF. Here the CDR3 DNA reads TGTGCCAGCAAGGGGGGGAGGACAGTTAATGAAAAACTGTTTTTT.

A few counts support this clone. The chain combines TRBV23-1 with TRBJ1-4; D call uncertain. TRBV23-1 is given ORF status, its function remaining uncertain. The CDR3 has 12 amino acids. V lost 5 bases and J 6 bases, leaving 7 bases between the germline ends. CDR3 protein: CASSAGDEKLFF. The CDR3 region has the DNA TGCGCCAGCAGTGCCGGGGATGAAAAACTGTTTTTT.

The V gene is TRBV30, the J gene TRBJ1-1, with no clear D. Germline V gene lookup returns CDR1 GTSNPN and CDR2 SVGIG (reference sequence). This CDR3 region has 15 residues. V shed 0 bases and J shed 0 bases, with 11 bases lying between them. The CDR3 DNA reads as TGTGCCTGGAGTGTAAGCTGGGCTATGAACACTGAAGCTTTCTTT. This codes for CAWSVSWAMNTEAFF.

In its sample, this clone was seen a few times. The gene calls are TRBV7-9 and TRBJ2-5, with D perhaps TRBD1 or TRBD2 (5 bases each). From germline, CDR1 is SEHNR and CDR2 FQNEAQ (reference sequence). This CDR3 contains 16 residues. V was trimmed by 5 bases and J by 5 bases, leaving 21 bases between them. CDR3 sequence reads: CASSRMRGPGRETQYF. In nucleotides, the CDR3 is TGTGCCAGCAGCCGAATGAGGGGCCCCGGACGGGAGACCCAGTACTTC.

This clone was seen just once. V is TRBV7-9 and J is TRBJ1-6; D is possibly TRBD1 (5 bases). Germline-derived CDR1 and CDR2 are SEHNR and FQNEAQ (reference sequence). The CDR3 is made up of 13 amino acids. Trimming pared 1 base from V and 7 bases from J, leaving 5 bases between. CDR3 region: CASSLGQNSPLHF. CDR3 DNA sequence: TGTGCCAGCAGCTTAGGACAGAATTCACCCCTCCACTTT.

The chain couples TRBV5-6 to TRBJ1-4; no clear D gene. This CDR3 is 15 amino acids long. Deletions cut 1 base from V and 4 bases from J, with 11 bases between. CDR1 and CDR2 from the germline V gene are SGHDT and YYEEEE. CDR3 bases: TGTGCCAGCAGCTTGATGGCAGTTCTTAATGAAAAACTGTTTTTT. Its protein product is CASSLMAVLNEKLFF. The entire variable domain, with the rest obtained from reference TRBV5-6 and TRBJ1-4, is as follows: DAGVTQSPTHLIKTRGQQVTLRCSPKSGHDTVSWYQQALGQGPQFIFQYYEEEERQRGNFPDRFSGHQFPNYSSELNVNALLLGDSALYLCASSLMAVLNEKLFFGSGTQLSVL.

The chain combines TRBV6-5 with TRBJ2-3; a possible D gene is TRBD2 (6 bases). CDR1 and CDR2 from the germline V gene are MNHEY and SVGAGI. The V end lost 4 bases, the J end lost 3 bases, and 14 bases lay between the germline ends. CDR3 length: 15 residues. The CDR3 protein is CASSWGLMGTDTQYF. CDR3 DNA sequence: TGTGCCAGCAGTTGGGGACTGATGGGGACAGATACGCAGTATTTT.

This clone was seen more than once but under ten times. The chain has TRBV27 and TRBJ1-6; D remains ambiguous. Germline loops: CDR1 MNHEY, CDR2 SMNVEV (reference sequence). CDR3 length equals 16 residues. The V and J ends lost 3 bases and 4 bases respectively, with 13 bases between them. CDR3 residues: CASSFYGDEYNSPLHF. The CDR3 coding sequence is TGTGCCAGCAGTTTTTACGGTGATGAGTATAATTCACCCCTCCACTTT.

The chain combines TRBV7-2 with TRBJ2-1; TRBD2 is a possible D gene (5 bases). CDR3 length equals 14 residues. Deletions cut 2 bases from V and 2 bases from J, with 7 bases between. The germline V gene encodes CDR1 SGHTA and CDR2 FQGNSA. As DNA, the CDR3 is TGTGCCAGCAGCTTAACCGGGGCCTACAATGAGCAGTTCTTC. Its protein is CASSLTGAYNEQFF. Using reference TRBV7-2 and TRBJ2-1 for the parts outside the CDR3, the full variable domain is GAGVSQSPSNKVTEKGKDVELRCDPISGHTALYWYRQSLGQGLEFLIYFQGNSAPDKSGLPSDRFSAERTGGSVSTLTIQRTQQEDSAVYLCASSLTGAYNEQFFGPGTRLTVL.

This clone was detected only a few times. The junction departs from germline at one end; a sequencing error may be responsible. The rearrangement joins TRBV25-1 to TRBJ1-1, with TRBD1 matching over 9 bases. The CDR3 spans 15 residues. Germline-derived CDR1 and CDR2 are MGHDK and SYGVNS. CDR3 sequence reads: CASREFRQGDTEAFF. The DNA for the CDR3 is TGTGCCAGCAGGGAATTTAGACAGGGGGACACTGAAGCTTTCTTT.

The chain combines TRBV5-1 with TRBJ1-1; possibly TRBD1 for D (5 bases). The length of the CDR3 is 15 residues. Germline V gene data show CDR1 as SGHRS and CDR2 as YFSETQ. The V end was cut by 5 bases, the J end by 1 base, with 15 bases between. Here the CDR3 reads CASRPLTERNTEAFF. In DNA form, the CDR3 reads TGCGCCAGCAGACCGCTGACAGAGCGGAACACTGAAGCTTTCTTT.

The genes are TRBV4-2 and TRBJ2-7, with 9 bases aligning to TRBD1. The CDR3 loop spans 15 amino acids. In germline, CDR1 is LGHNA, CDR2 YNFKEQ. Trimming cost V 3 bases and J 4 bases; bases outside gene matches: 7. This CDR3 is CASSQSGTGRYEQYF. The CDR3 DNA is TGTGCCAGCAGCCAGTCCGGGACAGGGCGGTACGAGCAGTACTTC.

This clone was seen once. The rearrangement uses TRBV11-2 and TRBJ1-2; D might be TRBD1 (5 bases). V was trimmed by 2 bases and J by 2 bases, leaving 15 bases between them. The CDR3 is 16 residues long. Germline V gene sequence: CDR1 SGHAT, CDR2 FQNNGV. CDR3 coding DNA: TGTGCCAGCAGCTTACCGGGACGGATCCAAAACTATGGCTACACCTTC. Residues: CASSLPGRIQNYGYTF.

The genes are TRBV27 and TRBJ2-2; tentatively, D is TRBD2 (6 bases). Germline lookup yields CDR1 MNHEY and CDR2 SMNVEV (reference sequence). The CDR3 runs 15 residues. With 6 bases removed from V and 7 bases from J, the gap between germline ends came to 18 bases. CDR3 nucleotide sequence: TGTGCCAGCAGCACCTCTTTCGCGGGGAGCGGGGAGCTGTTTTTT. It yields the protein CASSTSFAGSGELFF.

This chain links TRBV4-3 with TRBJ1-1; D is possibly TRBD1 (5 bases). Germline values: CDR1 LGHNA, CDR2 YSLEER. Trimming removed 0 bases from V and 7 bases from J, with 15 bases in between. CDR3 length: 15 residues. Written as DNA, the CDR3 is TGCGCCAGCAGCCAAGATGCTTTCGGGACGGTTGAAGCTTTCTTT. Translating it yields CASSQDAFGTVEAFF.

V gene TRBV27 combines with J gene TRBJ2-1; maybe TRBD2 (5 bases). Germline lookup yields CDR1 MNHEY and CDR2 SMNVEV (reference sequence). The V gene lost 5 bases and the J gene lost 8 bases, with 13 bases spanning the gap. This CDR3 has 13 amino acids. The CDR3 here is CASSLLAGYEQFF. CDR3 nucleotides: TGTGCCAGCAGTCTTCTAGCTGGCTATGAGCAGTTCTTC.

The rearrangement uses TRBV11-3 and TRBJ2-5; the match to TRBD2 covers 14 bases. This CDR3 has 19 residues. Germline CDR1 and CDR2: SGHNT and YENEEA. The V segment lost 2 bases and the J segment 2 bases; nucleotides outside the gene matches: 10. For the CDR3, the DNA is TGTGCCAGCAGCTTATCGCCCGGACTAGCGGGGGGCAGGCAAGAGACCCAGTACTTC. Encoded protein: CASSLSPGLAGGRQETQYF.

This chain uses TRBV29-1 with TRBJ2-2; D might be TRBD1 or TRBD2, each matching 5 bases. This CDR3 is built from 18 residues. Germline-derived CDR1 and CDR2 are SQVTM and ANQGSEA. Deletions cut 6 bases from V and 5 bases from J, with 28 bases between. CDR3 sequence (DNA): TGCAGCGTCTTGAGAGGGGCCGGGACCTCTAAGGGGACCGGGGAGCTGTTTTTT. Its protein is CSVLRGAGTSKGTGELFF.

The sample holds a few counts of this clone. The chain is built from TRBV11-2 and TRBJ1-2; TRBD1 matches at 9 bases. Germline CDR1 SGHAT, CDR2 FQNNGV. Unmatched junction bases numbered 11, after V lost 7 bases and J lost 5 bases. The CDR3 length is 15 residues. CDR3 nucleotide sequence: TGTGCCAGCACAACCGGGACAGGGAGGGATTATGGCTACACCTTC. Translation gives CASTTGTGRDYGYTF.

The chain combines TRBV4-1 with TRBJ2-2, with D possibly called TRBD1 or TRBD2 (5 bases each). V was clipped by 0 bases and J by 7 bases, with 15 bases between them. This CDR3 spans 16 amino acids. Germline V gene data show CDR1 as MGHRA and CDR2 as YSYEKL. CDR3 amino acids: CASSQDTGLGGGELFF. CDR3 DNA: TGCGCCAGCAGCCAAGACACGGGGCTCGGAGGCGGGGAGCTGTTTTTT.

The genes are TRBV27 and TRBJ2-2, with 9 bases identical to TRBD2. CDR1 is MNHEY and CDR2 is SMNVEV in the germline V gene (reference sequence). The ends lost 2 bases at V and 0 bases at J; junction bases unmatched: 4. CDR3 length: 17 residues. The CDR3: CASSLKRGASNTGELFF. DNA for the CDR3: TGTGCCAGCAGTTTAAAGCGGGGGGCCTCGAACACCGGGGAGCTGTTTTTT.

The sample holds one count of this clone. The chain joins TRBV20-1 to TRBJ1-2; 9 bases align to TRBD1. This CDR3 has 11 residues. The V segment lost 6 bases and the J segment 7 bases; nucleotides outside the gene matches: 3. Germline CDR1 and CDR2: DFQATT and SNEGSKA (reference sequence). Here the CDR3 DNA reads TGCAGTGCGGGACAGGGTCCTGGCTACACCTTC. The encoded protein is CSAGQGPGYTF.

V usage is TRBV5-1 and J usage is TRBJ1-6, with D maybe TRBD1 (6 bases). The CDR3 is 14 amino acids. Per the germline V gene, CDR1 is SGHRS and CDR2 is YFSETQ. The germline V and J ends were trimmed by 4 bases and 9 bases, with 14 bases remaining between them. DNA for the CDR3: TGCGCCAGCAGCCCGTGGGGGGCAGGTTCACCCCTCCACTTT. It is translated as CASSPWGAGSPLHF.

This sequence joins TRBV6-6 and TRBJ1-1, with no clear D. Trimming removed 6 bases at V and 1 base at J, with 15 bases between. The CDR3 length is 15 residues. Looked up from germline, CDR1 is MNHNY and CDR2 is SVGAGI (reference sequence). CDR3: CASSLIKDGNTEAFF. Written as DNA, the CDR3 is TGTGCCAGCAGCCTCATCAAGGACGGGAACACTGAAGCTTTCTTT.

The CDR3 nucleotides read TGTGCCAGCAGTATTCGGGACAGGAACTACAATGAGCAGTTCTTC. It specifies CASSIRDRNYNEQFF. The chain is built from TRBV6-1 and TRBJ2-1; TRBD1 aligns across 8 bases. V gave up 5 bases and J gave up 3 bases; unmatched junction bases: 6. From germline, CDR1 is MNHNS and CDR2 SASEGT. The CDR3 runs to 15 residues.

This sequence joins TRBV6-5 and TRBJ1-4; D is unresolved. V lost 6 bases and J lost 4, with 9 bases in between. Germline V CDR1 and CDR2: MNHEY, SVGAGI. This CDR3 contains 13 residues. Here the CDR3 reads CASRRDLNEKLFF. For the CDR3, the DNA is TGTGCCAGCAGAAGAGACCTTAATGAAAAACTGTTTTTT.